The TCR beta chain under discussion was sequenced for a study of cytomegalovirus exposure and HLA in healthy donors. PCR employed 60 Vbeta and 13 Jbeta primers. Data came from immunoSEQ multiplex PCR; TCRdb stores just in-frame clones and leaves some out. The data show some 200,000 clones, 80% to 85% seen once. With regard to this clone: The junction departs from germline at one end; a sequencing error may be responsible.

Nominally healthy donors provided the samples, though records likely missed some immune exposures. Source material: PBMCs. The clonotype originates from a woman in her thirties in good health and CMV-seronegative.

The CDR3 DNA reads as TGTGCCAGCAGCAGATCCGGGACAGGGTTCTCTGGGGCCAACGGCCTGACTTTC. Translation: CASSRSGTGFSGANGLTF. The chain combines TRBV5-6 with TRBJ2-6; 9 bases are a match to TRBD1. The CDR3 sequence is 18 residues long. CDR1 and CDR2 from the germline V gene are SGHDT and YYEEEE.